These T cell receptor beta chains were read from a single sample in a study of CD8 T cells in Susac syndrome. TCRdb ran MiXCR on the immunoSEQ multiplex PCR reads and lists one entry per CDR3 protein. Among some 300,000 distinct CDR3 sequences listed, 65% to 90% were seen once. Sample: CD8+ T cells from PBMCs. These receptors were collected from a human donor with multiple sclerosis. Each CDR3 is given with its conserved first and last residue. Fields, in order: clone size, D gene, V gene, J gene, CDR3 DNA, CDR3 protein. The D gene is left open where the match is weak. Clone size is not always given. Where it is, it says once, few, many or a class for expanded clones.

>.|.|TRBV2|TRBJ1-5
TGTGCCAGCAGTGAAGGGACAGCTAATCAGCCCCAGCATTTT
CASSEGTANQPQHF
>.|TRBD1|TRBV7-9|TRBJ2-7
TGTGCCAGCAACCGCCGGGACAGGGGAGACCACGAGCAGTACTTC
CASNRRDRGDHEQYF
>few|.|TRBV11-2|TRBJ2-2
TGTGCCAGCAGCGCCCTCCCGATGGACACCGGGGAGCTGTTTTTT
CASSALPMDTGELFF
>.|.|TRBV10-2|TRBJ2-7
TGCGCCAGCAGTGAGATGACAGCCTACGAGCAGTACTTC
CASSEMTAYEQYF
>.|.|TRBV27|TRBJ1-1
TGTGCCAGCAGTTTATCCCGGGGTAACACTGAAGCTTTCTTT
CASSLSRGNTEAFF
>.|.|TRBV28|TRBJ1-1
TGTGCCAGCAGTTTGGCTCCGGGGTTGAACACTGAAGCTTTCTTT
CASSLAPGLNTEAFF
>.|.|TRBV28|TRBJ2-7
TGTGCCAGCAGATACCAAGGGGAGCAGTACTTC
CASRYQGEQYF
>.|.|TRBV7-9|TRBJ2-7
TGTGCCATCGCGGACGGATTCTCCTACGAGCAGTACTTC
CAIADGFSYEQYF
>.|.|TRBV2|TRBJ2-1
TGTGCCAGCAGCCCCCCGGGACTTTCGAGGAATGAGCAGTTCTTC
CASSPPGLSRNEQFF
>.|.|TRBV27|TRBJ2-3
TGTGCCAGCAGTTTATTCGATACCTACACAGATACGCAGTATTTT
CASSLFDTYTDTQYF
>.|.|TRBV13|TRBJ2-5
TGTGCCAGCAGCTTAGCCGGGATGAGACGACAAGAGACCCAGTACTTC
CASSLAGMRRQETQYF
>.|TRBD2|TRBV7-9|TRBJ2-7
TGTGCCAGCAGAGGACTAGCGGGAGGCTCGGGGCTCGAGCAGTACTTC
CASRGLAGGSGLEQYF
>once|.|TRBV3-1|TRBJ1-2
TGTGCCAGCAGCCCGTTGTGGCCCTCCTATGGCTACACCTTC
CASSPLWPSYGYTF
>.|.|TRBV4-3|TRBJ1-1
TGCGCCAGCAGTACTACCTTCCTTCTGACAGTGAGCGGTACTGAAGCTTTCTTT
CASSTTFLLTVSGTEAFF
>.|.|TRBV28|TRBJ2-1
TGTGCCAGCAGCCTATTGGGGCCGGGACTCGGGGACAATGAGCAGTTCTTC
CASSLLGPGLGDNEQFF
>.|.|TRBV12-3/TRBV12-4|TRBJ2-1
TGTGCCAGCATAGGGGATAGCGGCCCCAGAGGTGAGCAGTTCTTC
CASIGDSGPRGEQFF
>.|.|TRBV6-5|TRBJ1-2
TGTGCCAGCAGTCCTACAGGGACCGGCTACACCTTC
CASSPTGTGYTF
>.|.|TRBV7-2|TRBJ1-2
TGTGCCAGCAGCTTACTTGGGCAGGAGGGTAACTATGGCTACACCTTC
CASSLLGQEGNYGYTF
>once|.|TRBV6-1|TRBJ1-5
TGTGCCAGCAGTGATCAGGTCGGGGAGGGCAATCAGCCCCAGCATTTT
CASSDQVGEGNQPQHF
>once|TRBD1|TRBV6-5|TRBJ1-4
TGTGCCAGCAGCGAACAAGGGGGCACTAATGAAAAACTGTTTTTT
CASSEQGGTNEKLFF
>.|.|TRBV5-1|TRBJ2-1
TGCGCCAGCAGCTTGGGGGAAACTAGCTCCTACAATGAGCAGTTCTTC
CASSLGETSSYNEQFF
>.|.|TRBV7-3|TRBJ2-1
TGTGCCAGCAGCCCGGTCGGGGGAGAATACAATGAGCAGTTCTTC
CASSPVGGEYNEQFF
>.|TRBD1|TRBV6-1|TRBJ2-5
TGTGCCAGCAGTGCCTTCCGGGACAGCAAAAAAGAGACCCAGTACTTC
CASSAFRDSKKETQYF
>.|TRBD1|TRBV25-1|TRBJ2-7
TGTGCCAGCAGTGGAATAGGACAGGGCGGAGGCTACGAGCAGTACTTC
CASSGIGQGGGYEQYF
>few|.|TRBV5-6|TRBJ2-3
TGTGCCAGCAGCTTGCTTCGGAGGGCGGGCACAGATACGCAGTATTTT
CASSLLRRAGTDTQYF
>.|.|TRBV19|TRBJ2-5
TGTGCCAGTAGTATTGGGACCCGGATGGAGGAGACCCAGTACTTC
CASSIGTRMEETQYF